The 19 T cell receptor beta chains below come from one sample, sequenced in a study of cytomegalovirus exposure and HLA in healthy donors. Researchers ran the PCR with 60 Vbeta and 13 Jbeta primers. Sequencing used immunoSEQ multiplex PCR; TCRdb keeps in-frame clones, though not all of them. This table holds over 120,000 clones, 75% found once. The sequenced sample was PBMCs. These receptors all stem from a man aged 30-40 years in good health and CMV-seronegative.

The CDR3 nucleotides read TGCGCCAGCAGCTTAGTTCTACAGGGGGGGCGGAACCCGTATGGCTACACCTTC. Translation: CASSLVLQGGRNPYGYTF. This sequence joins TRBV5-1 and TRBJ1-2, with 8 positions matching TRBD1. CDR3 length: 18 amino acids. Germline V gives CDR1 SGHRS, CDR2 YFSETQ. J lost 5 bases, V lost 2 bases, and 17 bases had no gene match. Full variable domain (outside the CDR3, taken from reference TRBV5-1 and TRBJ1-2): KAGVTQTPRYLIKTRGQQVTLSCSPISGHRSVSWYQQTPGQGLQFLFEYFSETQRNKGNFPGRFSGRQFSNSRSEMNVSTLELGDSALYLCASSLVLQGGRNPYGYTFGSGTRLTVV.

CDR3 in DNA: TGTGCCAGCAGCAAGGAGATCCGACCATCCTACGAGCAGTACTTC. It codes for CASSKEIRPSYEQYF. This chain uses TRBV21-1 with TRBJ2-7; the listed D gene, TRBD2, was not tested against the DNA. TRBV21-1 constitutes a pseudogene. This CDR3 is 15 amino acids long.

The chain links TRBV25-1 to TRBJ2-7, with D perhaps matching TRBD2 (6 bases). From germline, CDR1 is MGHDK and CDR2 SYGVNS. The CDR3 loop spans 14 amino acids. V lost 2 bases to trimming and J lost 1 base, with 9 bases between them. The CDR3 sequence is CASSEPGLSYEQYF. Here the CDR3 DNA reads TGTGCCAGCAGTGAACCGGGACTTTCCTACGAGCAGTACTTC.

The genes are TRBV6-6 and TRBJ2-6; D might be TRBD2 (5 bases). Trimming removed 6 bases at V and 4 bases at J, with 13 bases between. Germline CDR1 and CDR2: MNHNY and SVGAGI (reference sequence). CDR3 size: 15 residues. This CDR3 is CASSLEASGANVLTF. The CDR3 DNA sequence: TGTGCCAGCAGCTTGGAGGCATCCGGGGCCAACGTCCTGACTTTC.

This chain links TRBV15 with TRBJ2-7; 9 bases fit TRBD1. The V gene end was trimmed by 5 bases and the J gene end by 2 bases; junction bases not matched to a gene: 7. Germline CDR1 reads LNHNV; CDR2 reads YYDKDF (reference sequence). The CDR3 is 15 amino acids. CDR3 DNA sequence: TGTGCCACCAGCGAACAGGGGGCACCAACCTACGAGCAGTACTTC. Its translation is CATSEQGAPTYEQYF.

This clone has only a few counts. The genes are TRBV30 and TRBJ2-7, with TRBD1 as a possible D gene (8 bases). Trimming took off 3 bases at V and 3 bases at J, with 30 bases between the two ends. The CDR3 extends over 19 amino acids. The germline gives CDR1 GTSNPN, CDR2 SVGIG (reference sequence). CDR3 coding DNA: TGTGCCTGGAGCGGGTCCCGGACAGGGAGGGGGTACTCGGGCTACGAGCAGTACTTC. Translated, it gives CAWSGSRTGRGYSGYEQYF.

The CDR3 sequence is CSSLSGGNEQFF. CDR3 coding DNA: TGCAGCTCCTTGTCCGGGGGGAATGAGCAGTTCTTC. The chain joins TRBV29-1 to TRBJ2-1, with 7 nucleotides matching TRBD2. CDR1 and CDR2 from the germline V gene are SQVTM and ANQGSEA. The CDR3 sequence is 12 residues long. V lost 8 bases, J lost 7 bases, and 8 bases stayed unmatched.

The CDR3 is CASSTGSHYEQYF. The CDR3 bases are TGTGCCAGCTCAACCGGGAGTCACTACGAGCAGTACTTC. The J gene is TRBJ2-7, the V gene TRBV18; D is possibly TRBD2 (6 bases). The CDR3 is 13 amino acids. The V gene's germline CDR1 is KGHSH and CDR2 LQKENI. V lost 5 bases to trimming and J lost 3 bases, with 11 bases between them. The full variable domain, rest sourced from reference TRBV18 and TRBJ2-7, is NAGVMQNPRHLVRRRGQEARLRCSPMKGHSHVYWYRQLPEEGLKFMVYLQKENIIDESGMPKERFSAEFPKEGPSILRIQQVVRGDSAAYFCASSTGSHYEQYFGPGTRLTVT.

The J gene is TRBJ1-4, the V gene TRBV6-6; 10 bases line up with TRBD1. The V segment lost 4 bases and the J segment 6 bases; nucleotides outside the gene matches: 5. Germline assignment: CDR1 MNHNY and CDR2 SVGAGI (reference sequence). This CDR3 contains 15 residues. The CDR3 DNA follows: TGTGCCAGCAGTTCCACCGGGACAGGGGATGAAAAACTGTTTTTT. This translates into CASSSTGTGDEKLFF.

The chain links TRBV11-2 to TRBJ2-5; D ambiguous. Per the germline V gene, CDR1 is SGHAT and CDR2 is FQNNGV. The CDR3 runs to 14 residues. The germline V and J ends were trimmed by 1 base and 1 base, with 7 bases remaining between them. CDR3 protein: CASSLVVGQETQYF. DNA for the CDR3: TGTGCCAGCAGCTTAGTTGTCGGCCAAGAGACCCAGTACTTC.

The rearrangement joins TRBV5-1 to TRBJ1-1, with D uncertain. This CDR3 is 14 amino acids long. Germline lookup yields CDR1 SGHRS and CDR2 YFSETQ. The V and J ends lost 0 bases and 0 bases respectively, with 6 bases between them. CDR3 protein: CASSLGSLNTEAFF. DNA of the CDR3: TGCGCCAGCAGCTTGGGCAGTCTGAACACTGAAGCTTTCTTT.

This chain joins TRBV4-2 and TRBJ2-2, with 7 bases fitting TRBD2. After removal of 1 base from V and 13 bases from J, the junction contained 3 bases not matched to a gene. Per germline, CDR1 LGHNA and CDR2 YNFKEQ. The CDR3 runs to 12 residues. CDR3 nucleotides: TGTGCCAGCAGCCAAGCGCGGGGGTGGCTGTTTTTT. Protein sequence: CASSQARGWLFF.

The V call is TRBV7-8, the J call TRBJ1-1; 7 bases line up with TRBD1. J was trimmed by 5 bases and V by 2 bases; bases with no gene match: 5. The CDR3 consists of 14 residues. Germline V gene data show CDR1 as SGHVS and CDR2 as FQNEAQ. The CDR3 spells CASSLRTGGTEAFF. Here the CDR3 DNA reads TGTGCCAGCAGCTTACGGACAGGAGGGACTGAAGCTTTCTTT.

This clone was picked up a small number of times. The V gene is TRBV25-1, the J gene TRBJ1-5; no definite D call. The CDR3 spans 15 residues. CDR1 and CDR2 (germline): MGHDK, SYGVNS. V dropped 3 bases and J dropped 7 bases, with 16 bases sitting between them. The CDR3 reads CASSDGAGFGQPQHF. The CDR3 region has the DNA TGTGCCAGCAGTGATGGCGCAGGCTTCGGCCAGCCCCAGCATTTT.

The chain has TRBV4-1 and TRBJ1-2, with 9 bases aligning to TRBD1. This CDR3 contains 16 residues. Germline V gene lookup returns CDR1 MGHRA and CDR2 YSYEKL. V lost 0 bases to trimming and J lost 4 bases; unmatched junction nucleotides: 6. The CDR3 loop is CASSQDTGGAGYGYTF. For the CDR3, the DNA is TGCGCCAGCAGCCAAGATACAGGGGGCGCGGGCTATGGCTACACCTTC.

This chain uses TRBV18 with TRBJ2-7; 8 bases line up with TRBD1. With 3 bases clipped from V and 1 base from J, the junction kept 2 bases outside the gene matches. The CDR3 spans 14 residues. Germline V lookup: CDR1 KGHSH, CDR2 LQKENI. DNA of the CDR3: TGTGCCAGCTCACCGACAGGGGATTCCTACGAGCAGTACTTC. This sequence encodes CASSPTGDSYEQYF.

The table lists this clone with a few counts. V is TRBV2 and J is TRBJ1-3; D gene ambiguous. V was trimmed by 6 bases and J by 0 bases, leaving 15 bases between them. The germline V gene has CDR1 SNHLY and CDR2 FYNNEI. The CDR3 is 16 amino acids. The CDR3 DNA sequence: TGTGCCAGCAGGGGCCCCGACGGGAACTCTGGAAACACCATATATTTT. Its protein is CASRGPDGNSGNTIYF.

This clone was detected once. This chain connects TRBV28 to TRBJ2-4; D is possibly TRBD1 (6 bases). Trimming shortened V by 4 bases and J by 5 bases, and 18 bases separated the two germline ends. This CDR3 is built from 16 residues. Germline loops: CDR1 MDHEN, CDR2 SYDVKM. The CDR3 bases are TGTGCCAGCAGTTCAATTTCGGGACAAGAAGAAAACATTCAGTACTTC. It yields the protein CASSSISGQEENIQYF.

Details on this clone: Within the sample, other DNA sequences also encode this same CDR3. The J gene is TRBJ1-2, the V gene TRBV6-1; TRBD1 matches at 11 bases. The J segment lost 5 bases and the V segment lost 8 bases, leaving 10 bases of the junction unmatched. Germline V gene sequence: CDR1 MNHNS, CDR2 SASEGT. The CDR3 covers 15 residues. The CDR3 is CASAAWDRGNYGYTF. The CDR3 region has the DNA TGTGCCAGCGCCGCCTGGGACAGGGGGAATTATGGCTACACCTTC.